This is a list of T cell receptor beta chains from one sample in a study of cytomegalovirus exposure and HLA in healthy donors. Only in-frame clones appear in the TCRdb table, and some are missing; sequencing was by immunoSEQ multiplex PCR. The data contain about 200,000 clones, 82% of them singletons. The source material was PBMCs. These receptors originate from a young woman in good health and CMV-seronegative. Both conserved end residues are part of each CDR3. A D gene is named only where the DNA matches it firmly. Size values are once, few and many counts, or a class for expanded clones, and some rows have none.

>.|TRBV11-2|.|TRBJ1-5
TGTGCCAGCAGCCGGGGAGGGAGCAATCAGCCCCAGCATTTT
CASSRGGSNQPQHF
>TRBD1|TRBV11-3|.|TRBJ1-5
TGTGCCAGCAGCATTCCCGGGACAGAACATAGCAATCAGCCCCAGCATTTT
CASSIPGTEHSNQPQHF
>.|TRBV5-1|few|TRBJ1-1
TGCGCCAGCAGCCGACTGGGGGGGAACACTGAAGCTTTCTTT
CASSRLGGNTEAFF
>.|TRBV7-9|once|TRBJ1-1
TGTGCCAGCAGCTTAGAAGGTCGGGGAGCTGAAGCTTTCTTT
CASSLEGRGAEAFF
>.|TRBV6-4|few|TRBJ1-1
TGTGCCAGCAGTGACTCGGGGGCCTCGATCACTGAAGCTTTCTTT
CASSDSGASITEAFF
>TRBD1|TRBV5-1|.|TRBJ1-1
TGCGCCAGCAGCCCGAGACAGGGGGCGAGCACTGAAGCTTTCTTT
CASSPRQGASTEAFF
>TRBD2|TRBV10-1|.|TRBJ2-1
TGCGCCAGCAGTGGGACTAGCGGGGTCGTAGGTGAGCAGTTCTTC
CASSGTSGVVGEQFF
>.|TRBV28|.|TRBJ1-2
TGTGCCAGCAGTTCCGACAGTAACCGGCGGGGCTACACCTTC
CASSSDSNRRGYTF
>TRBD2|TRBV7-2|once|TRBJ2-1
TGTGCCAGCAGACTATCCGGGGGGTACAATGAGCAGTTCTTC
CASRLSGGYNEQFF
>.|TRBV7-2|.|TRBJ1-5
TGTGCCAGCAGCTTAGGGGGGGTGGTCGATCAGCCCCAGCATTTT
CASSLGGVVDQPQHF
>.|TRBV28|.|TRBJ2-7
TGTGCCAGCTTCACCCGGGGGATGTCACCCTACGAGCAGTACTTC
CASFTRGMSPYEQYF
>.|TRBV19|.|TRBJ2-6
TGTGCCAGTAGTATAGATAGAAGCTCTGGGGCCAACGTCCTGACTTTC
CASSIDRSSGANVLTF
>TRBD1|TRBV4-3|.|TRBJ2-3
TGCGCCAGCAGCCGAGAGACAGGGCACGGCACAGATACGCAGTATTTT
CASSRETGHGTDTQYF
>TRBD2|TRBV7-8|.|TRBJ2-5
TGTGCCAGCAGCGGTCCCCGGGGACTAGCGGGAGGTCGTAGCGAGACCCAGTACTTC
CASSGPRGLAGGRSETQYF
>TRBD1|TRBV7-2|.|TRBJ1-1
TGTGCCAGCAGCTTAGGGACAGGCTACACTGAAGCTTTCTTT
CASSLGTGYTEAFF
>.|TRBV27|.|TRBJ2-7
TGTGCCAGCAGTTTCTCGGGGTCTACTTACGAGCAGTACTTC
CASSFSGSTYEQYF
>.|TRBV7-2|.|TRBJ2-1
TGTGCCAGCAGCTTAGGCGCGGGAAGATGGGGTGCGAAATACAATGAGCAGTTCTTC
CASSLGAGRWGAKYNEQFF
>TRBD2|TRBV27|.|TRBJ2-1
TGTGCCAGCAGTTCACCGGGACTATCCTACAATGAGCAGTTCTTC
CASSSPGLSYNEQFF
>TRBD1|TRBV9|.|TRBJ1-1
TGTGCCAGCAGCCGATCAACAGGGGGCGCGAAGAACACTGAAGCTTTCTTT
CASSRSTGGAKNTEAFF
>.|TRBV28|.|TRBJ2-7
TGTGCCATACAGGAATCGGAAAGTAATTACGAGCAGTACTTC
CAIQESESNYEQYF
>.|TRBV7-8|.|TRBJ2-5
TGTGCCAGCAGCCCCGGCGGGTCAGAGACCCAGTACTTC
CASSPGGSETQYF
>.|TRBV7-6|.|TRBJ1-3
TGTGCCAGCAGCTTACTCTCTGGAAACACCATATATTTT
CASSLLSGNTIYF
>.|TRBV4-3|.|TRBJ2-3
TGCGCCAGCAGCCCTTTAGTCCTGGATACGCAGTATTTT
CASSPLVLDTQYF
>TRBD1|TRBV7-9|.|TRBJ2-1
TGTTCCAGCAGCTTAGTGGGACAGGGAAACAATGAGCAGTTCTTC
CSSSLVGQGNNEQFF
>.|TRBV11-2|.|TRBJ2-7
TGTGCCAGCAGCTTAGATAAAACTAGGAGTCCCTACGAGCAGTACTTC
CASSLDKTRSPYEQYF
>.|TRBV5-6|.|TRBJ2-7
TGTGCCAGCAGAGAGACCGGGTTGGACTACGAGCAGTACTTC
CASRETGLDYEQYF
>TRBD1|TRBV28|once|TRBJ1-5
TGTGCCAGCAGTTCTACGTCCAGGGGGCGGAATCAGCCCCAGCATTTT
CASSSTSRGRNQPQHF
>TRBD2|TRBV11-3|.|TRBJ2-1
TGTGCCAGCAGCTTAGGGACTAGCGGGAGCTATGAGCAGTTCTTC
CASSLGTSGSYEQFF
>TRBD1|TRBV7-9|.|TRBJ2-2
TGTGCCAGCAGCTTCGGACAGGGGGACACCGGGGAGCTGTTTTTT
CASSFGQGDTGELFF
>TRBD1|TRBV29-1|.|TRBJ2-5
TGCAGCGTTGAACTCCCGCCGGGACAGGGGGTGCATCGAGAGACCCAGTACTTC
CSVELPPGQGVHRETQYF
>.|TRBV23-1|.|TRBJ1-1
TGCGCCAGCAGTCAACAGGGGCCGCCAGAGACTGAAGCTTTCTTT
CASSQQGPPETEAFF
>.|TRBV5-1|.|TRBJ1-3
TGCGCCAGCAGCTCCGGGACAAAGGACTCTGGAAACACCATATATTTT
CASSSGTKDSGNTIYF
>TRBD1|TRBV25-1|.|TRBJ1-4
TGTGCCAGCAGTGATAATCCGGGACAGACGAATGAAAAACTGTTTTTT
CASSDNPGQTNEKLFF
>.|TRBV4-3|.|TRBJ1-3
TGCGCCAGCAGCCAAGAATGGGGCAGCGGGAGAAACACCATATATTTT
CASSQEWGSGRNTIYF
>TRBD2|TRBV7-9|.|TRBJ2-5
TGTGCCAGCAGCTTCCCTGGTTCGAGCGGGAGTCTGTGGCAAGAGACCCAGTACTTC
CASSFPGSSGSLWQETQYF
>TRBD1|TRBV4-2|few|TRBJ1-4
TGTGCCAGCAGCCAAGATGGGATAGGGCCAGGGGGCGATGAAAAACTGTTTTTT
CASSQDGIGPGGDEKLFF
>.|TRBV6-1|.|TRBJ1-3
TGTGCCAGCAGCCTGGACGGGAGCTCTGGAAACACCATATATTTT
CASSLDGSSGNTIYF
>.|TRBV30|.|TRBJ1-1
TGTGCCTGGAGGGAGATAGCTGAAGCTTTCTTT
CAWREIAEAFF
>.|TRBV14|.|TRBJ1-2
TGTGCCAGCAGCCAGTCCGGCGGTGGCTACACCTTC
CASSQSGGGYTF
>.|TRBV19|once|TRBJ1-2
TGTGCCAGTACCCTCAGGGGAGACTATGGCTACACCTTC
CASTLRGDYGYTF
>.|TRBV2|.|TRBJ2-1
TGTGCCAGCAGTGATCAGGGTAGCTCCTACAATGAGCAGTTCTTC
CASSDQGSSYNEQFF
>TRBD2|TRBV7-9|.|TRBJ2-7
TGTGCCAGCAGCTCTAGCGGAGCCGAGCAGTACTTC
CASSSSGAEQYF
>.|TRBV7-8|.|TRBJ2-5
TGTGCCAGCAGCTTTATCCGGGGCCAAGAGACCCAGTACTTC
CASSFIRGQETQYF
>TRBD1|TRBV5-4|.|TRBJ2-1
TGTGCCAGCAGCTCGCCGGGACAGGGACACAATGAGCAGTTCTTC
CASSSPGQGHNEQFF
>.|TRBV6-1|few|TRBJ2-3
TGTGCCAGCAGTGAAGGACTCGGTGGTGGCACAGATACGCAGTATTTT
CASSEGLGGGTDTQYF
>.|TRBV19|.|TRBJ1-1
TGTGCCAGTACTCCTAATCAGGTTGGCACTGAAGCTTTCTTT
CASTPNQVGTEAFF
>TRBD2|TRBV7-8|.|TRBJ2-5
TGTGCCAGCTCTATAGGAGGCGGGAGTGGCAGGGAGACCCAGTACTTC
CASSIGGGSGRETQYF
>TRBD2|TRBV4-2|.|TRBJ2-2
TGTGCCAGCAGCCAAGATCATCGGGAGGGCACCGGGGAGCTGTTTTTT
CASSQDHREGTGELFF
>TRBD2|TRBV7-8|.|TRBJ2-7
TGTGCCAGCAGCTTGATAAGCGGGAAGACAAATTGGGAGCAGTACTTC
CASSLISGKTNWEQYF
>TRBD1|TRBV7-9|.|TRBJ2-5
TGTGCCAGCAGCTTAGCCGACAGGGGGCGCCCACAAAAGACCCAGTACTTC
CASSLADRGRPQKTQYF
>.|TRBV27|.|TRBJ1-2
TGTGCCAGCAGTTTATCGGTAGGGGTCTATGGCTACACCTTC
CASSLSVGVYGYTF
>TRBD2|TRBV4-3|once|TRBJ2-1
TGCGCCAGCAGCCAAGTAGCGGGAGGCGAGCAGTTCTTC
CASSQVAGGEQFF